This T cell receptor beta chain was sequenced during a study of cytotoxic CD8 clonotypes in ibrutinib-treated CLL. The wider study: Within the patient group, roughly 12 were relapsed/refractory and roughly 14 treatment-naive, and 17 to 18 were IGHV unmutated. About 25 partial and 2 complete responses; at median 68 months, about 14 remitted, about twelve progressed. Samples showed on average about 280,000 productive templates and 94,082 productive rearrangements.

As regards this clone: What it binds is not known.

Study-wide results and limits: The study found clonality rose at ibrutinib response, then fell toward baseline at progression.

Assay used: immunoSEQ multiplex PCR; TCRdb lists only in-frame clones, some missing. This table has some 140,000 clones, around 80% appearing once. Germline V gives CDR1 SGHKS, CDR2 YYEKEE (reference sequence). This CDR3 has 15 amino acids. V lost 2 bases and J 8 bases, leaving 16 bases between the germline ends. The source material was PBMCs, sampled after 24 months of ibrutinib treatment. The TCR comes from a human donor with chronic lymphocytic leukemia. This chain uses TRBV5-5 with TRBJ1-4; no firm D call. The chain's CDR3 is CASSLVGSGMEKLFF. As DNA, the CDR3 is TGTGCCAGCAGCTTAGTGGGCTCTGGGATGGAAAAACTGTTTTTT.